These T cell receptor beta chains were read from a single sample in a study of cytomegalovirus exposure and HLA in healthy donors. TCRdb's table, derived via immunoSEQ multiplex PCR, lists solely in-frame clones and lacks some. The sample includes 150,000 to 200,000 clones, approximately 80% of them seen just once. The sample taken for sequencing was PBMCs. These receptors were obtained from a middle-aged woman in good health and CMV-seropositive. The CDR3 runs from the conserved cysteine through the conserved F or W. The order of the fields is D gene, V gene, CDR3 protein. The D gene is left open where the match is weak.

d_call: TRBD1
v_call: TRBV6-6
cdr3_aa: CASRDRGSSGNTIYF

d_call: .
v_call: TRBV29-1
cdr3_aa: CSVVPSGNQPQHF

d_call: TRBD1
v_call: TRBV30
cdr3_aa: CAWSGGTGVRAFF

d_call: .
v_call: TRBV20-1
cdr3_aa: CSGQSNYGYTF

d_call: .
v_call: TRBV29-1
cdr3_aa: CSVEVRLLKYNEQFF

d_call: .
v_call: TRBV21-1
cdr3_aa: CASIRGGRAWGTEAFF

d_call: .
v_call: TRBV2
cdr3_aa: CASARAGVWEQYF

d_call: TRBD2
v_call: TRBV5-4
cdr3_aa: CASSLGTSGSTDTQYF

d_call: .
v_call: TRBV4-2
cdr3_aa: CASSPRSWGENEQFF

d_call: .
v_call: TRBV27
cdr3_aa: CASRPRGQNPSREKLFF

d_call: TRBD2
v_call: TRBV5-1
cdr3_aa: CASSFTSGGNNEQFF

d_call: TRBD1
v_call: TRBV2
cdr3_aa: CASSVKGQGTGELFF

d_call: TRBD1
v_call: TRBV7-9
cdr3_aa: CASSLRAGGNGYTF

d_call: .
v_call: TRBV28
cdr3_aa: CASSALSPLHF

d_call: TRBD1
v_call: TRBV11-2
cdr3_aa: CASSLATGGTEAFF

d_call: TRBD1
v_call: TRBV5-4
cdr3_aa: CASSRGTEAEAFF

d_call: .
v_call: TRBV6-5
cdr3_aa: CASSYSGGGNQPQHF

d_call: TRBD2
v_call: TRBV6-5
cdr3_aa: CASSLGLAADTQYF

d_call: .
v_call: TRBV2
cdr3_aa: CASSPGQSNYGYTF

d_call: .
v_call: TRBV7-9
cdr3_aa: CSSGDSPREQYF